The 12 T cell receptor beta chains given below trace back to one sample, sequenced in a study of a mutant IDH1 vaccine in newly diagnosed glioma. Time point reported: week 47, end of study. Each dose of the vaccine consisted of 300 ug of mutant IDH1 20-mer peptide, with topical imiquimod. Their specific antigens are unknown. Assay: immunoSEQ multiplex PCR; the TCRdb copy retains only in-frame clones and omits some. The top ten clones hold around 5% of a sample with roughly 86,000 clones, more than 80% of them seen once. Material: PBMCs, obtained from a glioma patient whose treatment included an IDH1 peptide vaccine. Source of these receptors: a man in his forties with glioma.

The chain couples TRBV7-9 to TRBJ2-1; 7 bases match TRBD1. J gave up 0 bases and V 5 bases, and 4 bases lay outside the gene matches. This CDR3 is 15 amino acids long. Germline values: CDR1 SEHNR, CDR2 FQNEAQ (reference sequence). The CDR3 nucleotides are TGTGCCAGCAGCCTGGGGACAGCCTCCTACAATGAGCAGTTCTTC. Translation: CASSLGTASYNEQFF.

The chain employs TRBV5-1 and TRBJ2-3; possibly TRBD1 or TRBD2 for D (5 bases each). V lost 2 bases, J lost 4 bases, and 14 bases lay in between. The CDR3 extends over 15 amino acids. CDR1 and CDR2 (germline): SGHRS, YFSETQ. The CDR3 loop reads CASSFQRRGADTQYF. The CDR3 nucleotides are TGCGCCAGCAGCTTTCAGCGGAGAGGGGCAGATACGCAGTATTTT.

This clone was seen only a few times. J is TRBJ1-1 and V is TRBV5-1; possible D gene TRBD1, 6 bases. V lost 0 bases and J 6 bases, leaving 21 bases between the germline ends. Looked up from germline, CDR1 is SGHRS and CDR2 is YFSETQ. The CDR3 contains 17 residues. CDR3 loop: CASSLGINTGRVPEAFF. CDR3 bases: TGCGCCAGCAGCTTGGGAATCAATACAGGGAGAGTACCTGAAGCTTTCTTT. The full variable domain, in which reference TRBV5-1 and TRBJ1-1 provide the parts outside the CDR3, is KAGVTQTPRYLIKTRGQQVTLSCSPISGHRSVSWYQQTPGQGLQFLFEYFSETQRNKGNFPGRFSGRQFSNSRSEMNVSTLELGDSALYLCASSLGINTGRVPEAFFGQGTRLTVV.

The V gene is TRBV15, the J gene TRBJ1-5; TRBD1 matches at 10 bases. Trimming removed 1 base from V and 2 bases from J; junction bases left unmatched: 17. CDR1 and CDR2 from the germline V gene are LNHNV and YYDKDF (reference sequence). CDR3 length: 21 residues. CDR3 loop: CATSRGPTTGGLNGGNQPQHF. DNA of the CDR3: TGTGCCACCAGCAGAGGCCCCACGACAGGGGGCCTTAATGGAGGCAATCAGCCCCAGCATTTT.

The chain recombines TRBV5-8 with TRBJ2-2; D ambiguous. Germline assignment: CDR1 SGHTS and CDR2 YDEGEE. V lost 0 bases, J lost 0 bases, and 12 bases lay in between. This CDR3 is built from 17 residues. This CDR3 is CASSLELTSSNTGELFF. The CDR3 DNA reads as TGTGCCAGCAGCTTGGAGTTGACGAGCTCGAACACCGGGGAGCTGTTTTTT.

The chain links TRBV27 to TRBJ1-4; D ambiguous. Germline V CDR1 and CDR2: MNHEY, SMNVEV (reference sequence). V dropped 8 bases and J dropped 0 bases, with 13 bases sitting between them. The CDR3 is 15 residues long. The chain's CDR3 is CASGDYDSTNEKLFF. CDR3 nucleotides: TGTGCCAGCGGCGACTACGATTCAACTAATGAAAAACTGTTTTTT.

The V gene is TRBV19, the J gene TRBJ1-5; tentative D call: TRBD1 (6 bases). Germline assignment: CDR1 LNHDA and CDR2 SQIVND (reference sequence). The CDR3 has 14 amino acids. V lost 10 bases to trimming and J lost 4 bases, with 17 bases between them. CDR3 sequence reads: CATHPGQRNQPQHF. CDR3 DNA sequence: TGTGCCACTCATCCGGGACAAAGAAATCAGCCCCAGCATTTT.

V gene TRBV4-3 combines with J gene TRBJ2-2, with D possibly being TRBD1 (5 bases). Germline values: CDR1 LGHNA, CDR2 YSLEER. The CDR3 is made up of 15 amino acids. Trimming shortened V by 0 bases and J by 4 bases, and 9 bases separated the two germline ends. CDR3 sequence: CASSQDGRGTGELFF. In DNA, the CDR3 is TGCGCCAGCAGCCAAGATGGTAGGGGCACCGGGGAGCTGTTTTTT.

This clone occurred many times. The V call is TRBV7-5, the J call TRBJ1-1. TRBV7-5 is a pseudogene. This CDR3 spans 13 amino acids. CDR3 DNA sequence: TGTGCCAGAAGCTTTAGGTCGGGGTTTGAAGCTTTCTTT. It is translated as CARSFRSGFEAFF.

The chain has TRBV5-6 and TRBJ1-2; the match to TRBD1 covers 10 bases. This CDR3 comprises 16 residues. J gave up 6 bases and V 6 bases, and 14 bases lay outside the gene matches. Per germline, CDR1 SGHDT and CDR2 YYEEEE. This chain's CDR3 is CASKPPDRGGKNGYTF. The DNA for the CDR3 is TGTGCCAGCAAGCCCCCGGACAGGGGGGGGAAGAATGGCTACACCTTC.

The chain employs TRBV4-3 and TRBJ2-5; D not certain. The last part of the DNA fits TRBJ2-7 better; the J call may be wrong. Looked up from germline, CDR1 is LGHNA and CDR2 is YSLEER. This CDR3 has 16 amino acids. The CDR3 nucleotides are TGCGCCAGCAGCCAAGCCATGGATACAGATACCTACGAGCAGTACTTC. Translation: CASSQAMDTDTYEQYF.

The V and J genes are TRBV7-6 and TRBJ2-2; 9 nucleotides agree with TRBD1. The CDR3 totals 14 residues. Trimming removed 5 bases from V and 6 bases from J; junction bases left unmatched: 4. Per the germline V gene, CDR1 is SGHVS and CDR2 is FNYEAQ. This chain's CDR3 is CASSKGDRAGELFF. The CDR3 bases are TGTGCCAGCAGCAAGGGGGACAGGGCCGGGGAGCTGTTTTTT.